This TCR beta chain is from a study of blood T cell repertoires in COVID-19. On the study more broadly: Italy, Spain and the United States were the sources of the convalescent and acute COVID-19 samples. Sample material is recorded as cDNA or gDNA derived from T cells, B-cell-depleted T cells, or PBMCs.

TCRdb keeps only in-frame clones here, not all; method: immunoSEQ multiplex PCR. The top ten clones hold around 7.5% of a sample with roughly 220,000 clones, roughly 79% of them seen once. Seattle's enrolled individuals joined amid active infection and were then monitored longitudinally. The receptor was isolated from an elderly woman with COVID-19, enrolled during active disease. Source material: peripheral blood.

The CDR3 sequence: CASSEAEGQDTEAFF. The CDR3 DNA reads TGTGCCAGCAGTGAAGCGGAGGGGCAGGACACTGAAGCTTTCTTT. This rearrangement joins TRBV2 to TRBJ1-1, with D possibly being TRBD1 (5 bases). The CDR3 has 15 amino acids. V was shortened by 0 bases and J by 3 bases, with 11 bases between the two germline ends. Germline V gives CDR1 SNHLY, CDR2 FYNNEI.